What follows is one TCR beta chain and its context. The CDR3 is 16 amino acids. The ends lost 4 bases at V and 7 bases at J; junction bases unmatched: 11. Germline-derived CDR1 and CDR2 are MRHNA and SNTAGT. This specimen comes from a study of blood T cell repertoires in COVID-19. Study details: The samples span acute and convalescent COVID-19 from the United States, Italy and Spain. T cells, B-cell-depleted T cells, or PBMCs supplied cDNA or gDNA.

Participants were placed into cohorts based on the clinical history they reported. In the original processing: Nucleated cell number was recorded as an estimate derived from reference gene primer amplification. Measured with immunoSEQ multiplex PCR; TCRdb has only the in-frame clones, and not every one. The V and J calls and clone size were taken over from that table, and D and trimming were inferred from the DNA. The sample holds about 370,000 clones, approximately 92% seen once. The material sequenced was PBMCs or T cells enriched from blood (not recorded which). The receptor was isolated from a man aged 18 to 29 who had recovered from COVID-19. The chain has TRBV6-4 and TRBJ2-3, with 10 bases identical to TRBD2. The CDR3 is CASSGLAGGSQHTQYF. The CDR3 DNA follows: TGTGCCAGCAGTGGATTAGCGGGGGGTTCCCAGCATACGCAGTATTTT.